This T cell receptor beta chain was observed in a study of OX40 agonist ivuxolimab in advanced cancers. In the study overall: The dose-escalation group included hepatocellular carcinoma, melanoma, renal cell carcinoma and head and neck cancer. Study-wide results and limits: With doses of 0.1 to 3.0 mg/kg, CD4+ and CD8+ blood T cells had undergone clonal expansion by week 6.

TCRdb's table, derived via immunoSEQ multiplex PCR, lists solely in-frame clones and lacks some. The profile shows tens of thousands of clones, around 93% of them singletons. On this clone itself: What it binds is unknown.

CDR1 SGHVS and CDR2 FNYEAQ come from the germline V gene. This CDR3 contains 20 residues. Trimming cost V 3 bases and J 5 bases; bases outside gene matches: 13. The chain employs TRBV7-6 and TRBJ2-1, with 16 bases lining up with TRBD2. The material sequenced was CD4+ or CD8+ T cells sorted from blood, taken in a trial of the OX40 agonist ivuxolimab. This clonotype originated in an adult with an advanced solid tumor such as melanoma, head and neck, liver or kidney cancer. The CDR3 DNA is TGTGCCAGCAGCTTCTACCGCGAAACCGGGACTAGCGGGAGGGACAATGAGCAGTTCTTC. This gives the protein CASSFYRETGTSGRDNEQFF. The variable domain in full, completed from reference TRBV7-6 and TRBJ2-1, reads GAGVSQSPRYKVTKRGQDVALRCDPISGHVSLYWYRQALGQGPEFLTYFNYEAQQDKSGLPNDRFSAERPEGSISTLTIQRTEQRDSAMYRCASSFYRETGTSGRDNEQFFGPGTRLTVL.